These 18 T cell receptor beta chains were all obtained from the same sample, sequenced in a study of metastatic and nonmetastatic thyroid tumors. MiXCR reprocessed the PCR reads for TCRdb. Of roughly 98,000 clones listed, about 15% were seen once; the top ten hold about 3.9%. Each patient came to thyroid surgery without any prior treatment (of any kind). Input material: blood. The source of these receptors is a female donor with papillary thyroid cancer or a benign thyroid nodule (not recorded which). Some clones in this sample may be carry-over from other donors' samples.

This clone was detected only a few times. The genes are TRBV4-1 and TRBJ2-3; TRBD2 agrees at 10 bases. This CDR3 spans 15 amino acids. Losses at the gene ends were 0 bases for V and 6 bases for J; bases not matched to a gene: 3. CDR1 and CDR2 (germline): MGHRA, YSYEKL. CDR3 DNA: TGCGCCAGCAGCCAAGAGAGCGGGGGGGTGGATACGCAGTATTTT. Amino acids: CASSQESGGVDTQYF.

There are many counts of this clone. The chain recombines TRBV2 with TRBJ2-7; TRBD1 matches 8 bases. The J segment lost 4 bases and the V segment lost 0 bases, leaving 5 bases of the junction unmatched. The length of the CDR3 is 15 residues. Germline CDR1 SNHLY, CDR2 FYNNEI. DNA for the CDR3: TGTGCCAGCAGTGAAGCTTCGGACAGGGAATACGAGCAGTACTTC. Translated, it gives CASSEASDREYEQYF.

In this sample, this clone turned up many times. The chain joins TRBV5-1 to TRBJ1-3; D is undetermined. Trimming stripped 2 bases from V and 4 bases from J, with 10 bases between. Per the germline V gene, CDR1 is SGHRS and CDR2 is YFSETQ. The CDR3 consists of 14 residues. CDR3 DNA sequence: TGCGCCAGCAGCTTACGGAGCTTCGGAAACACCATATATTTT. Translating gives CASSLRSFGNTIYF. Drawing the rest from reference TRBV5-1 and TRBJ1-3, the complete variable domain is KAGVTQTPRYLIKTRGQQVTLSCSPISGHRSVSWYQQTPGQGLQFLFEYFSETQRNKGNFPGRFSGRQFSNSRSEMNVSTLELGDSALYLCASSLRSFGNTIYFGEGSWLTVV.

The table lists this clone with many counts. The chain employs TRBV9 and TRBJ2-2; D may be TRBD1 or TRBD2 (5 bases each). CDR1 is SGDLS, CDR2 YYNGEE, per germline. This CDR3 spans 16 amino acids. Trimming took 0 bases from V and 6 from J, leaving 15 bases between them. The CDR3 sequence: CASSVDRGVFPGELFF. In DNA, the CDR3 is TGTGCCAGCAGCGTAGATAGGGGAGTTTTCCCCGGGGAGCTGTTTTTT.

This clone was observed many times. The chain carries TRBV5-1 and TRBJ1-3, with TRBD1 identical over 7 bases. Germline V gene data show CDR1 as SGHRS and CDR2 as YFSETQ. J was trimmed by 1 base and V by 4 bases; bases with no gene match: 2. This CDR3 comprises 14 residues. The CDR3: CASSPTGSGNTIYF. DNA for the CDR3: TGCGCCAGCAGCCCGACAGGGTCTGGAAACACCATATATTTT.

This clone was seen ten or more times. The chain links TRBV4-2 to TRBJ2-1; TRBD2 matches 10 bases. In germline, CDR1 is LGHNA, CDR2 YNFKEQ. The V gene end was trimmed by 0 bases and the J gene end by 4 bases; junction bases not matched to a gene: 12. This CDR3 comprises 19 residues. Here the CDR3 DNA reads TGTGCCAGCAGCCAAGAGGGGGGCGTAGCGGGGGGATCTTACAATGAGCAGTTCTTC. Translation: CASSQEGGVAGGSYNEQFF.

This clone appeared many times. The genes are TRBV9 and TRBJ1-6; D gene uncertain. CDR1 SGDLS and CDR2 YYNGEE come from the germline V gene. The CDR3 covers 17 residues. V shed 0 bases and J shed 4 bases, with 14 bases lying between them. The DNA of the CDR3 is TGTGCCAGCAGCGTAGACCCCTATCGACAATATAATTCACCCCTCCACTTT. Its protein is CASSVDPYRQYNSPLHF.

The rearrangement uses TRBV6-2 or TRBV6-3 and TRBJ1-5; 7 positions match TRBD1. The CDR3 extends over 14 amino acids. The V gene end was trimmed by 4 bases and the J gene end by 11 bases; junction bases not matched to a gene: 11. Germline values: CDR1 MNHEY, CDR2 SVGEGT. The CDR3 here is CASSSTGHQGAQHF. DNA of the CDR3: TGTGCCAGCAGTTCGACAGGGCATCAGGGGGCCCAGCATTTT.

At least ten counts were recorded for this clone. This sequence joins TRBV5-1 and TRBJ1-4; 7 nucleotides match TRBD1. CDR1 and CDR2 (germline): SGHRS, YFSETQ. The V gene end was trimmed by 4 bases and the J gene end by 8 bases; junction bases not matched to a gene: 8. The CDR3 runs to 14 residues. This CDR3 reads CASSPQGEQEKLFF. In nucleotides, the CDR3 is TGCGCCAGCAGCCCGCAGGGGGAACAAGAAAAACTGTTTTTT.

This clone was seen ten or more times. The chain carries TRBV7-2 and TRBJ2-1; TRBD2 matches at 12 bases. Germline trimming cut 3 bases from V and 9 bases from J; bases unmatched to any gene: 6. Germline CDR1 and CDR2: SGHTA and FQGNSA. CDR3 size: 15 residues. The chain's CDR3 is CASSFRTSGAGEQFF. DNA for the CDR3: TGTGCCAGCAGCTTCAGGACTAGCGGGGCGGGTGAGCAGTTCTTC. Full variable domain (outside the CDR3, taken from reference TRBV7-2 and TRBJ2-1): GAGVSQSPSNKVTEKGKDVELRCDPISGHTALYWYRQSLGQGLEFLIYFQGNSAPDKSGLPSDRFSAERTGGSVSTLTIQRTQQEDSAVYLCASSFRTSGAGEQFFGPGTRLTVL.

This clone was detected many times. The chain combines TRBV24-1 with TRBJ2-5, with D possibly being TRBD1 (6 bases). Germline V gene sequence: CDR1 KGHDR, CDR2 SFDVKD. Trimming shortened V by 0 bases and J by 1 base, and 11 bases separated the two germline ends. This CDR3 is built from 16 residues. This chain's CDR3 is CATSDLRSGAQETQYF. CDR3 nucleotide sequence: TGTGCCACCAGTGATTTGCGGTCAGGGGCCCAAGAGACCCAGTACTTC.

This clone has a count of ten or more. The chain combines TRBV6-2 or TRBV6-3 with TRBJ2-5; weak D call: TRBD1 (6 bases). V was shortened by 6 bases and J by 4 bases, with 18 bases between the two germline ends. The CDR3 sequence is 15 residues long. The germline V gene encodes CDR1 MNHEY and CDR2 SVGEGT. The DNA for the CDR3 is TGTGCCAGCAGAGATCCCGGACAGTTTGGAGAGACCCAGTACTTC. This encodes CASRDPGQFGETQYF.

This clone came up many times. The chain carries TRBV7-2 and TRBJ1-5, with D possibly TRBD1 on 6 matching bases. V was cut by 5 bases and J by 3 bases, with 8 bases left in between. The CDR3 runs to 13 residues. The V gene's germline CDR1 is SGHTA and CDR2 FQGNSA. The CDR3: CASSDRFNQPQHF. CDR3 bases: TGTGCCAGCAGCGACAGGTTCAATCAGCCCCAGCATTTT. The entire variable domain, with the rest obtained from reference TRBV7-2 and TRBJ1-5, is as follows: GAGVSQSPSNKVTEKGKDVELRCDPISGHTALYWYRQSLGQGLEFLIYFQGNSAPDKSGLPSDRFSAERTGGSVSTLTIQRTQQEDSAVYLCASSDRFNQPQHFGDGTRLSIL.

Details on this clone: With a much larger clone just one base away, this may be a read error. The chain joins TRBV28 to TRBJ1-5, with TRBD1 matching over 8 bases. The CDR3 covers 13 residues. Germline trimming cut 8 bases from V and 9 bases from J; bases unmatched to any gene: 9. Germline CDR1 is MDHEN and CDR2 is SYDVKM. CDR3 region: CASLDREHLPQHF. CDR3 DNA sequence: TGTGCCAGCCTGGACAGGGAGCATCTGCCCCAGCATTTT.

There are many counts of this clone. This chain uses TRBV6-1 with TRBJ2-2, with D perhaps matching TRBD2 (5 bases). Germline V lookup: CDR1 MNHNS, CDR2 SASEGT. V shed 7 bases and J shed 5 bases, with 20 bases lying between them. The CDR3 is 16 amino acids. The CDR3 bases are TGTGCCAGCACCATACCCCGGGGAAGTAGGACCGGGGAGCTGTTTTTT. Its translation: CASTIPRGSRTGELFF.

About this clone itself: A much more abundant neighbour one base away suggests this may be a read error. In this CDR3 the conserved last residue, phenylalanine or tryptophan, is missing, so a read error is likely. The V call is TRBV9, the J call TRBJ2-5, with D maybe TRBD1 (5 bases). Germline V gene lookup returns CDR1 SGDLS and CDR2 YYNGEE. The CDR3 runs 15 residues. The V gene lost 0 bases and the J gene lost 6 bases, with 15 bases spanning the gap. CDR3 DNA sequence: TGTGCCAGCAGCGTAGCGCCCCTCAGGGAACAGACCCAGTACTTA. Its translation is CASSVAPLREQTQYL.

This clone appeared many times. For the CDR3, the DNA is TGTGCCAGCAGTTTAGGGTATGAGCAGTTCTTC. Its protein is CASSLGYEQFF. This rearrangement joins TRBV27 to TRBJ2-1; D is unclear. The germline CDR1 and CDR2 sequences are MNHEY and SMNVEV (reference sequence). The CDR3 runs to 11 residues. Trimming removed 2 bases at V and 8 bases at J, with 4 bases between.

At least ten counts were recorded for this clone. The chain links TRBV9 to TRBJ2-1; either TRBD1 or TRBD2 may supply D (5 bases each). The CDR3 loop spans 14 amino acids. Germline CDR1 SGDLS, CDR2 YYNGEE. Trimming shortened V by 3 bases and J by 9 bases, and 16 bases separated the two germline ends. In nucleotides, the CDR3 is TGTGCCAGCAGCGCTGGGACGGTCGAAGGTGAGCAGTTCTTC. Translation gives CASSAGTVEGEQFF.